This T cell receptor (beta chain) stems from a study of a mutant IDH1 vaccine in newly diagnosed glioma. Study-wide context: The first vaccination came 4-6 weeks after radiotherapy alone, or with temozolomide cycles.

The protocol was immunoSEQ multiplex PCR, while the TCRdb copy is restricted to in-frame clones and leaves out a portion. The profile covers tens of thousands of clones, with almost 95% appearing a single time and roughly 2.3% taken by the ten largest. This clone was detected only once. Its specificity is unknown. This CDR3 comprises 17 residues. The ends lost 6 bases at V and 4 bases at J; junction bases unmatched: 13. Germline loops: CDR1 MDHEN, CDR2 SYDVKM. Documented time point: week 35, safety follow-up. In the vaccine, a single dose held 300 ug of the mutant IDH1 20-mer peptide, along with topical imiquimod.

The specimen comprised PBMCs, sampled from a glioma patient whose treatment included an IDH1 peptide vaccine. The TCR was taken from a man in his fifties with glioma. The V call is TRBV28, the J call TRBJ1-5; 9 positions agree with TRBD1. The DNA of the CDR3 is TGTGCCAGCAGGGGTAACAGGGGGCAGTTATGGAATCAGCCCCAGCATTTT. It yields the protein CASRGNRGQLWNQPQHF. Full variable domain (rest looked up from reference TRBV28 and TRBJ1-5): DVKVTQSSRYLVKRTGEKVFLECVQDMDHENMFWYRQDPGLGLRLIYFSYDVKMKEKGDIPEGYSVSREKKERFSLILESASTNQTSMYLCASRGNRGQLWNQPQHFGDGTRLSIL.